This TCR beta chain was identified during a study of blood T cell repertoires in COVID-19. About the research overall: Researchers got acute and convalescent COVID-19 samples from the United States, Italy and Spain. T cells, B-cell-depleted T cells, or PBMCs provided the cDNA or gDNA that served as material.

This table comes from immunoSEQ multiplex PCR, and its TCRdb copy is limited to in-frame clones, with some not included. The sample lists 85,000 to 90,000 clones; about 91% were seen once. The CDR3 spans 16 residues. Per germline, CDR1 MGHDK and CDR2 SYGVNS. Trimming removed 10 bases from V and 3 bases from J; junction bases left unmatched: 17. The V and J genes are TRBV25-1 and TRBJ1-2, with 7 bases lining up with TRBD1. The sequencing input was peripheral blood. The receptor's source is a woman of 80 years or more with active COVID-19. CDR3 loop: CATRRGGQVRHYGYTF. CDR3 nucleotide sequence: TGTGCCACCCGCAGGGGCGGACAGGTTCGTCACTATGGCTACACCTTC.